These T cell receptor beta chains were read from a single sample in a study of brain T cells in children with intractable seizures. Measured with immunoSEQ multiplex PCR; TCRdb has only the in-frame clones, and not every one. This sample has around 340,000 clones, with over 90% found just once. The specimen was peripheral blood, collected 4 to 5 months after surgery. Source of these receptors: a boy younger than two with tuberous sclerosis and intractable seizures. CDR3s include the opening cysteine and the closing phenylalanine or tryptophan. A D gene is named only where the DNA matches it firmly. Clone size is shown for a subset of rows, as once, few, many or a class of expanded clone.

j_call: TRBJ2-7
d_call: TRBD2
clone_size: .
v_call: TRBV18
cdr3_aa: CASSPPRGSGNTEQYF
cdr3_nt: TGTGCCAGCTCACCCCCCCGGGGTAGCGGGAACACCGAGCAGTACTTC

j_call: TRBJ2-3
d_call: TRBD2
clone_size: .
v_call: TRBV15
cdr3_aa: CATSRFSSGRDSDTQYF
cdr3_nt: TGTGCCACCAGCAGATTCTCTAGCGGGAGGGATTCAGATACGCAGTATTTT

j_call: TRBJ2-2
d_call: .
clone_size: .
v_call: TRBV7-6
cdr3_aa: CASSLGPGELFF
cdr3_nt: TGTGCCAGCAGCTTGGGCCCCGGGGAGCTGTTTTTT

j_call: TRBJ1-1
d_call: .
clone_size: few
v_call: TRBV10-3
cdr3_aa: CAIESGGTNTEAFF
cdr3_nt: TGTGCCATCGAGTCAGGCGGAACGAACACTGAAGCTTTCTTT

j_call: TRBJ1-4
d_call: .
clone_size: .
v_call: TRBV5-1
cdr3_aa: CASSLAGTVMKELFF
cdr3_nt: TGCGCCAGCAGCTTGGCCGGGACGGTCATGAAGGAACTGTTTTTT

j_call: TRBJ2-3
d_call: .
clone_size: .
v_call: TRBV6-4
cdr3_aa: CASSDSRQGRNTQYF
cdr3_nt: TGTGCCAGCAGTGACTCGCGGCAGGGCAGGAATACGCAGTATTTT

j_call: TRBJ2-7
d_call: .
clone_size: .
v_call: TRBV28
cdr3_aa: CASSPSGVLYEQYF
cdr3_nt: TGTGCCAGCAGTCCTTCAGGGGTCTTATACGAGCAGTACTTC

j_call: TRBJ1-1
d_call: .
clone_size: .
v_call: TRBV24-1
cdr3_aa: CATPLCQRPLNGAFF
cdr3_nt: TGTGCCACCCCGTTATGCCAGAGGCCCCTAAATGGAGCTTTCTTT

j_call: TRBJ2-7
d_call: .
clone_size: .
v_call: TRBV4-1
cdr3_aa: CASSQGLDRTYEQYF
cdr3_nt: TGCGCCAGCAGCCAAGGTCTTGACAGAACCTACGAGCAGTACTTC

j_call: TRBJ1-1
d_call: TRBD1
clone_size: .
v_call: TRBV11-2
cdr3_aa: CASKYTGGDTEAFF
cdr3_nt: TGTGCCAGCAAGTATACAGGGGGGGACACTGAAGCTTTCTTT

j_call: TRBJ2-5
d_call: .
clone_size: .
v_call: TRBV30
cdr3_aa: CAWGKITGGQETQYF
cdr3_nt: TGTGCCTGGGGAAAGATAACAGGAGGGCAAGAGACCCAGTACTTC

j_call: TRBJ1-4
d_call: .
clone_size: .
v_call: TRBV2
cdr3_aa: CASSDVAANEKLFF
cdr3_nt: TGTGCCAGCAGTGATGTGGCAGCTAATGAAAAACTGTTTTTT

j_call: TRBJ1-5
d_call: TRBD1
clone_size: .
v_call: TRBV28
cdr3_aa: CASRGDSTYSNQPQHF
cdr3_nt: TGTGCCAGCAGGGGGGACAGCACTTATAGCAATCAGCCCCAGCATTTT

j_call: TRBJ2-2
d_call: .
clone_size: .
v_call: TRBV25-1
cdr3_aa: CATTPTHMYTGELFF
cdr3_nt: TGTGCCACCACCCCGACTCACATGTACACCGGGGAGCTGTTTTTT

j_call: TRBJ2-5
d_call: .
clone_size: once
v_call: TRBV5-1
cdr3_aa: CASSLSGTAPGGQYF
cdr3_nt: TGCGCCAGCAGCCTATCCGGGACTGCCCCCGGGGGCCAGTACTTC

j_call: TRBJ2-3
d_call: .
clone_size: .
v_call: TRBV12-5
cdr3_aa: CASGLLPTDTQYF
cdr3_nt: TGTGCTAGTGGTTTGTTACCCACAGATACGCAGTATTTT

j_call: TRBJ1-3
d_call: .
clone_size: .
v_call: TRBV5-1
cdr3_aa: CASSFGGISGNTIYF
cdr3_nt: TGCGCCAGCAGCTTCGGAGGGATCTCTGGAAACACCATATATTTT

j_call: TRBJ1-2
d_call: .
clone_size: few
v_call: TRBV6-5
cdr3_aa: CASTRRGGANYGYTF
cdr3_nt: TGTGCCAGCACCCGGAGGGGGGGAGCTAACTATGGCTACACCTTC

j_call: TRBJ1-3
d_call: .
clone_size: .
v_call: TRBV30
cdr3_aa: CAWRTWSGNTIYF
cdr3_nt: TGTGCCTGGAGAACATGGTCTGGAAACACCATATATTTT

j_call: TRBJ1-6
d_call: .
clone_size: .
v_call: TRBV19
cdr3_aa: CASSPFSYNSPLHF
cdr3_nt: TGTGCCAGTAGTCCTTTCTCCTATAATTCACCCCTCCACTTT

j_call: TRBJ2-1
d_call: TRBD2
clone_size: .
v_call: TRBV4-1
cdr3_aa: CASSQLAGGYVEQFF
cdr3_nt: TGCGCCAGCAGCCAGTTAGCGGGAGGGTACGTAGAGCAGTTCTTC

j_call: TRBJ2-1
d_call: TRBD2
clone_size: .
v_call: TRBV5-1
cdr3_aa: CASTRTSYNEQFF
cdr3_nt: TGCGCCAGCACCCGGACTAGCTACAATGAGCAGTTCTTC

j_call: TRBJ1-5
d_call: .
clone_size: .
v_call: TRBV27
cdr3_aa: CASSLNGNQPQHF
cdr3_nt: TGTGCCAGCAGTTTAAATGGCAATCAGCCCCAGCATTTT

j_call: TRBJ1-6
d_call: .
clone_size: .
v_call: TRBV4-1
cdr3_aa: CASSQLEGDNSPLHF
cdr3_nt: TGCGCCAGCAGCCAACTTGAGGGTGATAATTCACCCCTCCACTTT

j_call: TRBJ2-4
d_call: .
clone_size: .
v_call: TRBV2
cdr3_aa: CASRERVGKNIQYF
cdr3_nt: TGTGCCAGCAGGGAGAGGGTGGGCAAAAACATTCAGTACTTC

j_call: TRBJ2-3
d_call: TRBD2
clone_size: .
v_call: TRBV7-3
cdr3_aa: CASSSKERGALDTQYF
cdr3_nt: TGTGCCAGCAGCTCAAAAGAGCGGGGGGCCTTAGATACGCAGTATTTT

j_call: TRBJ2-3
d_call: .
clone_size: .
v_call: TRBV10-1
cdr3_aa: CASSESIGQPTDTQYF
cdr3_nt: TGCGCCAGCAGTGAGTCGATCGGACAACCCACAGATACGCAGTATTTT

j_call: TRBJ1-2
d_call: TRBD1
clone_size: .
v_call: TRBV19
cdr3_aa: CASSSGVYRGDYGYTF
cdr3_nt: TGTGCCAGTAGTTCGGGTGTATACAGGGGAGACTATGGCTACACCTTC

j_call: TRBJ2-2
d_call: .
clone_size: .
v_call: TRBV11-3
cdr3_aa: CASSLAGELFF
cdr3_nt: TGTGCCAGCAGCTTAGCCGGGGAGCTGTTTTTT

j_call: TRBJ2-1
d_call: TRBD2
clone_size: once
v_call: TRBV29-1
cdr3_aa: CSGLVLAVYNEQFF
cdr3_nt: TGCAGCGGCCTGGTTCTAGCGGTCTACAATGAGCAGTTCTTC

j_call: TRBJ2-3
d_call: .
clone_size: .
v_call: TRBV28
cdr3_aa: CASIPGSGVKQYF
cdr3_nt: TGTGCCAGCATTCCCGGCTCGGGGGTAAAGCAGTATTTT

j_call: TRBJ2-7
d_call: TRBD1
clone_size: once
v_call: TRBV6-8
cdr3_aa: CASSSLSTGTGAGEQYF
cdr3_nt: TGTGCCAGCAGTTCCCTCTCTACGGGGACAGGGGCCGGCGAGCAGTACTTC

j_call: TRBJ2-1
d_call: TRBD1
clone_size: .
v_call: TRBV4-1
cdr3_aa: CASRNSVRDRGYNEQFF
cdr3_nt: TGCGCCAGCAGAAATTCCGTCCGGGACAGGGGCTACAATGAGCAGTTCTTC

j_call: TRBJ2-5
d_call: TRBD1
clone_size: .
v_call: TRBV29-1
cdr3_aa: CSGNPGTGELWDQETQYF
cdr3_nt: TGCAGCGGCAATCCCGGGACAGGGGAGCTTTGGGACCAAGAGACCCAGTACTTC

j_call: TRBJ2-7
d_call: .
clone_size: .
v_call: TRBV9
cdr3_aa: CASSARDGSYEQYF
cdr3_nt: TGTGCCAGCAGCGCCCGGGACGGATCCTACGAGCAGTACTTC

j_call: TRBJ1-1
d_call: .
clone_size: .
v_call: TRBV27
cdr3_aa: CASSSGWGGTEAFF
cdr3_nt: TGTGCCAGCAGTTCGGGGTGGGGGGGGACTGAAGCTTTCTTT

j_call: TRBJ1-1
d_call: .
clone_size: .
v_call: TRBV7-9
cdr3_aa: CASLGPGRTEAFF
cdr3_nt: TGTGCCAGCTTAGGTCCGGGTCGGACTGAAGCTTTCTTT

j_call: TRBJ2-1
d_call: .
clone_size: .
v_call: TRBV5-6
cdr3_aa: CASSLVPGDYNEQFF
cdr3_nt: TGTGCCAGCAGCTTGGTTCCGGGAGACTACAATGAGCAGTTCTTC

j_call: TRBJ2-1
d_call: TRBD2
clone_size: .
v_call: TRBV3-1/TRBV3-2
cdr3_aa: CASSQDGTSGSRNEQFF
cdr3_nt: TGTGCCAGCAGCCAAGATGGTACTAGCGGGAGTCGGAATGAGCAGTTCTTC

j_call: TRBJ2-2
d_call: .
clone_size: .
v_call: TRBV6-5
cdr3_aa: CASRSIATGELFF
cdr3_nt: TGTGCCAGCAGGTCTATTGCCACCGGGGAGCTGTTTTTT

j_call: TRBJ1-1
d_call: .
clone_size: .
v_call: TRBV7-9
cdr3_aa: CASSLDGTEAFF
cdr3_nt: TGTGCCAGCAGCCTAGATGGCACTGAAGCTTTCTTT

j_call: TRBJ1-2
d_call: .
clone_size: many
v_call: TRBV6-1
cdr3_aa: CASSDPDNYGYTF
cdr3_nt: TGTGCCAGCAGTGACCCGGACAACTATGGCTACACCTTC

j_call: TRBJ1-1
d_call: .
clone_size: .
v_call: TRBV7-3
cdr3_aa: CASSGGWNTEAFF
cdr3_nt: TGTGCCAGCAGCGGGGGTTGGAACACTGAAGCTTTCTTT

j_call: TRBJ2-5
d_call: TRBD2
clone_size: .
v_call: TRBV5-4
cdr3_aa: CASSLGASGGGNQETQYF
cdr3_nt: TGTGCCAGCAGCTTGGGAGCTAGCGGGGGGGGGAACCAAGAGACCCAGTACTTC

j_call: TRBJ2-1
d_call: .
clone_size: .
v_call: TRBV27
cdr3_aa: CASSPGGNEQFF
cdr3_nt: TGTGCCAGCAGTCCGGGTGGCAATGAGCAGTTCTTC

j_call: TRBJ2-3
d_call: TRBD2
clone_size: once
v_call: TRBV7-9
cdr3_aa: CASSLPQRGEDTQYF
cdr3_nt: TGTGCCAGCAGCTTACCCCAGCGGGGAGAAGATACGCAGTATTTT

j_call: TRBJ2-5
d_call: TRBD1
clone_size: .
v_call: TRBV2
cdr3_aa: CASSEASGGTGDGQYF
cdr3_nt: TGTGCCAGCAGTGAAGCTAGTGGGGGGACAGGGGATGGCCAGTACTTC

j_call: TRBJ2-3
d_call: TRBD2
clone_size: .
v_call: TRBV6-1
cdr3_aa: CASSVEGTSGFDTQYF
cdr3_nt: TGTGCCAGCAGTGTTGAGGGGACTAGCGGCTTTGATACGCAGTATTTT

j_call: TRBJ2-1
d_call: .
clone_size: few
v_call: TRBV20-1
cdr3_aa: CSARFDNEQFF
cdr3_nt: TGCAGTGCGCGATTTGATAATGAGCAGTTCTTC

j_call: TRBJ1-6
d_call: .
clone_size: .
v_call: TRBV7-8
cdr3_aa: CASSLNGPSVFNSPLHF
cdr3_nt: TGTGCCAGCAGCCTAAATGGACCGTCCGTATTTAATTCACCCCTCCACTTT

j_call: TRBJ2-1
d_call: TRBD2
clone_size: once
v_call: TRBV9
cdr3_aa: CASSVEGGSYNEQFF
cdr3_nt: TGTGCCAGCAGCGTAGAGGGAGGGTCCTACAATGAGCAGTTCTTC

j_call: TRBJ2-3
d_call: TRBD2
clone_size: .
v_call: TRBV7-3
cdr3_aa: CASSLGDYLTDTQYF
cdr3_nt: TGTGCCAGCAGCTTAGGGGACTACCTCACAGATACGCAGTATTTT

j_call: TRBJ2-5
d_call: .
clone_size: once
v_call: TRBV29-1
cdr3_aa: CSVVRGQETQYF
cdr3_nt: TGCAGCGTTGTGAGGGGCCAGGAGACCCAGTACTTC

j_call: TRBJ1-1
d_call: TRBD1
clone_size: .
v_call: TRBV29-1
cdr3_aa: CSVRTGTPNTEAFF
cdr3_nt: TGCAGCGTGAGGACAGGAACTCCTAACACTGAAGCTTTCTTT

j_call: TRBJ2-1
d_call: .
clone_size: once
v_call: TRBV11-3
cdr3_aa: CASSQVVAAAEQFF
cdr3_nt: TGTGCCAGCAGCCAGGTAGTTGCGGCGGCGGAGCAGTTCTTC

j_call: TRBJ1-3
d_call: .
clone_size: .
v_call: TRBV12-3/TRBV12-4
cdr3_aa: CASSFRDGNTIYF
cdr3_nt: TGTGCCAGCAGTTTCAGGGATGGAAACACCATATATTTT

j_call: TRBJ1-1
d_call: .
clone_size: .
v_call: TRBV4-1
cdr3_aa: CASSYKYSRENTEAFF
cdr3_nt: TGCGCCAGCAGCTACAAGTATTCCCGGGAGAACACTGAAGCTTTCTTT

j_call: TRBJ1-2
d_call: TRBD1
clone_size: .
v_call: TRBV5-6
cdr3_aa: CASSLPQDRLYGYTF
cdr3_nt: TGTGCCAGCAGCTTACCACAGGACAGGCTCTATGGCTACACCTTC

j_call: TRBJ1-1
d_call: .
clone_size: once
v_call: TRBV10-3
cdr3_aa: CAIRSGGTEAFF
cdr3_nt: TGTGCCATCCGTAGTGGAGGCACTGAAGCTTTCTTT